A selection of T cell receptor beta chains follows, all from one sample in a study of blood T cell repertoires in COVID-19. TCRdb's copy holds only in-frame clones and misses some; the assay was immunoSEQ multiplex PCR. Counted here are roughly 92,000 clones, approximately 86% occurring once; the ten biggest clones make up 10%. The sequenced sample was peripheral blood. These receptors were taken from a man in his fifties or sixties with acute or convalescent COVID-19. Each CDR3 is given with its conserved first and last residue. A D gene is named only where the DNA matches it firmly. Only part of the rows carry a size: once, few, many, or a class if the clone is expanded.

.,TRBJ1-5,.,TRBV2,18,TGTGCCAGCAGTGAAGGACACCACCCTTCATATAGCAATCAGCCCCAGCATTTT,CASSEGHHPSYSNQPQHF
.,TRBJ2-1,TRBD1,TRBV5-4,14,TGTGCCAGCAGCTTAGGACAGGGATACAATGAGCAGTTCTTC,CASSLGQGYNEQFF
.,TRBJ1-1,TRBD1,TRBV18,14,TGTGCCAGCTCACCGAACAGGGGGCTGACCGAAGCTTTCTTT,CASSPNRGLTEAFF
.,TRBJ2-1,.,TRBV6-5,13,TGTGCCAGCCTACGGGACTTTTACAATGAGCAGTTCTTC,CASLRDFYNEQFF
.,TRBJ2-1,.,TRBV27,13,TGTGCCAGCAGTTTAATAGGGGGTAATGAGCAGTTCTTC,CASSLIGGNEQFF
.,TRBJ1-5,TRBD1,TRBV19,13,TGTGCCAGCTTACAGGGGGCGGATCAGCCCCAGCATTTT,CASLQGADQPQHF
.,TRBJ1-5,TRBD1,TRBV6-6,15,TGTGCCAGCAGTTACGGGACAGGGGACAATCAGCCCCAGCATTTT,CASSYGTGDNQPQHF
.,TRBJ2-1,TRBD1,TRBV7-9,15,TGTGCCAGCAGCCACACAACAGGGGGGTACAATGAGCAGTTCTTC,CASSHTTGGYNEQFF
few,TRBJ1-2,TRBD1,TRBV5-6,14,TGTGCCAGCAGCCCACCCAGACAGGGAAGGGGCTACACCTTC,CASSPPRQGRGYTF
.,TRBJ2-7,TRBD2,TRBV5-8,15,TGTGCCAGCAGCACCATGGGGGAGGGCCAATACGAGCAGTACTTC,CASSTMGEGQYEQYF